A selection of T cell receptor beta chains follows, all from one sample in a study of cytomegalovirus exposure and HLA in healthy donors. The assay was immunoSEQ multiplex PCR, and TCRdb's table has in-frame clones only and misses some. The data show 130,000 or so clones, with roughly three quarters seen just once and 1.5% held by the top ten. The sequencing input was PBMCs. The receptors here all came from a woman aged 18-29 years in good health and CMV-seronegative. CDR3s include the opening cysteine and the closing phenylalanine or tryptophan. The D gene is left open where the match is weak. Clone size, where shown, is once, few, many, or a class for clones that have expanded.

14,TRBJ2-3,TRBV5-1,NA,TRBD1,CASSEGAYTDTQYF,TGCGCCAGCTCTGAGGGGGCCTACACAGATACGCAGTATTTT
15,TRBJ2-1,TRBV6-5,NA,NA,CASSPGGSSYNEQFF,TGTGCCAGCAGCCCTGGCGGTAGCTCCTACAATGAGCAGTTCTTC
13,TRBJ2-1,TRBV19,NA,NA,CASSFTSYNEQFF,TGTGCCAGTAGTTTCACTAGTTACAATGAGCAGTTCTTC
14,TRBJ2-7,TRBV5-1,NA,NA,CASSLVQGAYEQYF,TGCGCCAGCAGCTTGGTACAGGGTGCCTACGAGCAGTACTTC
15,TRBJ2-5,TRBV6-1,NA,TRBD2,CANSLAGWEQETQYF,TGTGCCAACAGCCTAGCGGGATGGGAGCAAGAGACCCAGTACTTC
14,TRBJ2-5,TRBV5-6,NA,NA,CASSPRAVLETQYF,TGTGCCAGCAGTCCTCGAGCGGTTCTTGAGACCCAGTACTTC
16,TRBJ1-4,TRBV12-5,NA,NA,CASGILTGRGNEKLFF,TGTGCTAGTGGGATCCTAACAGGGAGAGGAAATGAAAAACTGTTTTTT
12,TRBJ1-4,TRBV14,NA,NA,CASSQDEGPQVF,TGTGCCAGCAGCCAAGACGAAGGCCCACAGGTTTTT
13,TRBJ1-4,TRBV19,NA,TRBD1,CATATGLATELFF,TGTGCCACAGCGACAGGGTTGGCGACGGAACTGTTTTTT
15,TRBJ2-4,TRBV5-6,NA,NA,CTSSLRGDTGDIQYF,TGTACCAGCAGCTTACGGGGAGACACCGGGGACATTCAGTACTTC
15,TRBJ2-7,TRBV2,NA,TRBD2,CASSTGTRGPYEQYF,TGTGCCAGCAGTACCGGGACTAGAGGACCCTACGAGCAGTACTTC
15,TRBJ2-3,TRBV25-1,NA,TRBD1,CASSDSGQGADTQYF,TGTGCCAGCAGTGACTCAGGACAGGGAGCAGATACGCAGTATTTT
16,TRBJ1-5,TRBV2,NA,NA,CASSEGEGRGNQPQHF,TGTGCCAGCAGTGAAGGGGAGGGAAGAGGCAATCAGCCCCAGCATTTT
14,TRBJ1-3,TRBV19,NA,NA,CASSPRGSGNTIYF,TGTGCCAGTAGTCCTAGGGGATCTGGAAACACCATATATTTT
14,TRBJ2-7,TRBV19,NA,TRBD2,CASSMTSASYEQYF,TGTGCCAGTAGTATGACTAGCGCGTCCTACGAGCAGTACTTC
12,TRBJ2-1,TRBV30,once,NA,CAWSVRGPEQFF,TGTGCCTGGAGTGTACGGGGTCCTGAGCAGTTCTTC
11,TRBJ1-4,TRBV20-1,once,NA,CSASINEKLFF,TGCAGTGCTAGTATAAATGAAAAACTGTTTTTT
18,TRBJ2-2,TRBV12-5,NA,TRBD2,CASGPPSGGLTDTGELFF,TGTGCTAGTGGTCCTCCTTCGGGAGGGCTGACGGATACCGGGGAGCTGTTTTTT
14,TRBJ1-5,TRBV19,once,NA,CASSIQGSNQPQHF,TGTGCCAGTAGTATCCAGGGTAGCAATCAGCCCCAGCATTTT
12,TRBJ2-1,TRBV5-1,NA,NA,CASSLTQDEQFF,TGCGCCAGCAGTTTAACTCAGGATGAGCAGTTCTTC
14,TRBJ1-4,TRBV5-3,NA,TRBD1,CARSFVDRDEKLFF,TGTGCCAGAAGCTTCGTGGACAGGGACGAAAAACTGTTTTTT
14,TRBJ1-1,TRBV10-2,NA,NA,CASSPQGHFSEAFF,TGCGCCAGCAGTCCACAGGGTCATTTCTCCGAAGCTTTCTTT
15,TRBJ2-7,TRBV6-1,once,TRBD1,CASRDSGTGLYEQYF,TGTGCCAGCAGGGATTCCGGGACAGGGCTCTACGAGCAGTACTTC
16,TRBJ2-7,TRBV27,NA,NA,CASRQLRTSPNDEQYF,TGTGCCAGCAGACAACTCAGGACTTCCCCCAACGACGAGCAGTACTTC
13,TRBJ2-1,TRBV19,NA,TRBD2,CASSTSDYNEQFF,TGTGCCAGTTCGACTAGCGACTACAATGAGCAGTTCTTC
13,TRBJ2-2,TRBV29-1,NA,NA,CSVVQANTGELFF,TGCAGCGTTGTACAAGCGAACACCGGGGAGCTGTTTTTT
15,TRBJ2-7,TRBV4-1,NA,TRBD2,CASSQFSGLASEQYF,TGCGCCAGCAGCCAGTTTTCGGGACTAGCATCCGAGCAGTACTTC
13,TRBJ2-2,TRBV2,NA,NA,CAGGRGNTGELFF,TGTGCCGGAGGGCGGGGGAACACCGGGGAGCTGTTTTTT
13,TRBJ1-1,TRBV11-3,NA,NA,CASSLMGGTEAFF,TGTGCCAGCAGCTTAATGGGGGGAACTGAAGCTTTCTTT
14,TRBJ1-3,TRBV6-1,NA,NA,CASSEDYRGNTIYF,TGTGCCAGCAGTGAAGATTACAGAGGAAACACCATATATTTT
14,TRBJ1-5,TRBV5-1,NA,NA,CASSWGGRDQPQHF,TGCGCCAGCAGCTGGGGGGGAAGGGATCAGCCCCAGCATTTT
17,TRBJ1-1,TRBV10-1,NA,TRBD1,CASSEGGTGGDTTEAFF,TGCGCCAGCAGTGAAGGCGGGACAGGAGGAGATACCACTGAAGCTTTCTTT
12,TRBJ2-1,TRBV30,NA,NA,CAWDASGTGEFF,TGTGCCTGGGATGCCTCCGGGACTGGAGAGTTCTTC
14,TRBJ1-2,TRBV29-1,NA,NA,CSVMERGNSYGYTF,TGCAGCGTTATGGAGCGGGGGAACTCATATGGCTACACCTTC
15,TRBJ1-2,TRBV4-1,NA,TRBD1,CASSQIGQENYGYTF,TGCGCCAGCAGCCAGATTGGACAGGAAAACTATGGCTACACCTTC
12,TRBJ1-1,TRBV19,few,NA,CASTHRDTEAFF,TGTGCCAGTACCCATCGGGACACTGAAGCTTTCTTT
17,TRBJ2-3,TRBV15,NA,NA,CATSREGAGTSTDTQYF,TGTGCCACCAGCAGAGAAGGGGCGGGAACCAGCACAGATACGCAGTATTTT
13,TRBJ1-5,TRBV6-4,NA,TRBD1,CASSESDRGTQHF,TGTGCCAGCAGTGAGTCCGACAGGGGCACCCAGCATTTT
12,TRBJ1-1,TRBV29-1,NA,NA,CSVEAVGAEAFF,TGCAGCGTTGAAGCCGTAGGGGCTGAAGCTTTCTTT
15,TRBJ1-3,TRBV7-2,NA,NA,CASSSRVVSGNTIYF,TGTGCCAGCAGCTCACGGGTAGTATCTGGAAACACCATATATTTT
17,TRBJ1-4,TRBV7-6,NA,TRBD1,CASSPRQGAGGNEKLFF,TGTGCCAGCAGCCCCCGACAGGGGGCGGGCGGTAATGAAAAACTGTTTTTT
15,TRBJ2-1,TRBV11-2,NA,TRBD2,CASSLRLAGGYEQFF,TGTGCCAGCAGCTTAAGACTAGCGGGAGGCTATGAGCAGTTCTTC
17,TRBJ2-1,TRBV4-1,NA,NA,CASSVPPGRSSYNEQFF,TGCGCCAGCAGCGTACCGCCTGGGCGCAGCTCCTACAATGAGCAGTTCTTC
13,TRBJ1-5,TRBV10-2,once,NA,CASTRNSNQPQHF,TGCGCCAGCACTCGTAATAGCAATCAGCCCCAGCATTTT
11,TRBJ1-2,TRBV2,few,NA,CASREQGLDTF,TGTGCCAGCAGAGAACAGGGCCTTGACACCTTC
12,TRBJ2-7,TRBV25-1,once,NA,CASPTGTLEQYF,TGTGCCAGCCCGACTGGGACTCTCGAGCAGTACTTC
15,TRBJ1-4,TRBV6-1,NA,TRBD1,CASSLTGTGVEKLFF,TGTGCCAGCAGTCTTACCGGGACAGGGGTCGAAAAACTGTTTTTT
15,TRBJ1-2,TRBV30,once,NA,CAWSQPGGRLDGYTF,TGTGCCTGGAGCCAGCCGGGGGGGCGGTTGGATGGCTACACCTTC
14,TRBJ2-6,TRBV9,NA,NA,CASSALSGANVLTF,TGTGCCAGCAGCGCCCTCTCTGGGGCCAACGTCCTGACTTTC
16,TRBJ2-1,TRBV5-6,NA,NA,CASSLGGSGYGNEQFF,TGTGCCAGCAGCTTGGGTGGTAGCGGATATGGCAATGAGCAGTTCTTC
15,TRBJ2-1,TRBV6-1,NA,TRBD1,CASSVMPGQYNEQFF,TGTGCCAGCAGTGTAATGCCGGGACAGTACAATGAGCAGTTCTTC
14,TRBJ2-4,TRBV19,once,TRBD1,CASIPSGTENIQYF,TGTGCCAGTATTCCGTCCGGGACAGAAAACATTCAGTACTTC
15,TRBJ1-5,TRBV7-8,NA,TRBD1,CASSLATGNNQPQHF,TGTGCCAGCAGCTTAGCGACAGGGAACAATCAGCCCCAGCATTTT
16,TRBJ2-2,TRBV7-6,NA,NA,CASSLAWGEGTGELFF,TGTGCCAGCAGCTTAGCGTGGGGGGAAGGGACCGGGGAGCTGTTTTTT
17,TRBJ2-6,TRBV5-1,NA,TRBD2,CASRVTSGSSGANVLTF,TGCGCCAGCAGAGTGACTAGCGGGAGTTCTGGGGCCAACGTCCTGACTTTC
16,TRBJ1-1,TRBV5-3,NA,TRBD1,CARSTRRGLSLSEAFF,TGTGCCAGAAGCACCCGCAGGGGGCTCTCGCTATCTGAAGCTTTCTTT
14,TRBJ2-6,TRBV5-1,NA,NA,CASSGSSGANVLTF,TGCGCCAGCTCGGGGAGCTCTGGGGCCAACGTCCTGACTTTC
16,TRBJ1-4,TRBV18,NA,NA,CASSPGAGFDNEKLFF,TGTGCCAGCTCACCAGGGGCGGGATTCGATAATGAAAAACTGTTTTTT
13,TRBJ2-7,TRBV30,once,TRBD2,CAWSRREGHEQYF,TGTGCCTGGAGTAGACGGGAGGGCCACGAGCAGTACTTC